One and the same sample provided the 27 T cell receptor beta chains below, sequenced in a study of T cell repertoires in cytomegalovirus infection. TCRdb independently ran MiXCR on the reads; one entry per CDR3 protein. This sample has approximately 180,000 distinct CDR3 sequences, with about 17% found just once. The specimen sequenced was CD8+ T cells from PBMCs. All receptors derive from a human donor in good health (CMV status not recorded). Some clones in this sample may be carry-over from other donors' samples.

This clonotype was recorded once. The chain couples TRBV10-3 to TRBJ2-3, with D tentatively TRBD1 or TRBD2 (6 bases each). The V and J ends lost 5 bases and 1 base respectively, with 22 bases between them. Germline V gives CDR1 ENHRY, CDR2 SYGVKD. The CDR3 is 18 residues long. CDR3 protein: CAISIRDTGEYRTDTQYF. Written as DNA, the CDR3 is TGTGCCATCAGTATACGGGACACGGGAGAGTACCGCACAGATACGCAGTATTTT.

This rearrangement joins TRBV11-2 to TRBJ2-3; TRBD1 is a possible D gene (6 bases). CDR1 is SGHAT and CDR2 is FQNNGV in the germline V gene. This CDR3 contains 14 residues. Deletions cut 2 bases from V and 2 bases from J, with 8 bases between. This chain's CDR3 is CASSLQGITDTQYF. For the CDR3, the DNA is TGTGCCAGCAGCTTACAGGGGATCACAGATACGCAGTATTTT.

Ten or more counts support this clonotype. This chain links TRBV7-2 with TRBJ2-3; 7 bases fit TRBD2. This CDR3 region has 17 residues. The germline CDR1 and CDR2 sequences are SGHTA and FQGNSA. V dropped 3 bases and J dropped 3; count of bases not matched to a gene: 12. The CDR3 DNA reads TGTGCCAGCAGCTTCCCCGCCCGGGGGGTTCATACAGATACGCAGTATTTT. The encoded protein is CASSFPARGVHTDTQYF.

V is TRBV7-2 and J is TRBJ2-3; D is unresolved. Germline V gives CDR1 SGHTA, CDR2 FQGNSA. The CDR3 has 13 amino acids. V lost 1 base, J lost 5 bases, and 7 bases lay in between. The CDR3 coding sequence is TGTGCCAGCAGCTTAGGTTCTGTAGATACGCAGTATTTT. Its translation: CASSLGSVDTQYF.

The chain uses TRBV2 and TRBJ2-3, with 7 bases aligning to TRBD1. Germline V gene data show CDR1 as SNHLY and CDR2 as FYNNEI. CDR3 length equals 13 residues. The V segment lost 9 bases and the J segment 2 bases; nucleotides outside the gene matches: 5. CDR3 nucleotides: TGTGCCAGGGGACAGAGGATCACAGATACGCAGTATTTT. Its protein product is CARGQRITDTQYF.

The rearrangement joins TRBV7-2 to TRBJ2-2, with D uncertain. CDR3 length: 15 residues. V lost 4 bases to trimming and J lost 5 bases, with 14 bases between them. CDR1 and CDR2 from the germline V gene are SGHTA and FQGNSA. CDR3 nucleotide sequence: TGTGCCAGCAGCTCGACGGACCCTAAGACCGGGGAGCTGTTTTTT. Residues: CASSSTDPKTGELFF. The complete variable domain, with remaining parts taken from reference TRBV7-2 and TRBJ2-2, reads GAGVSQSPSNKVTEKGKDVELRCDPISGHTALYWYRQSLGQGLEFLIYFQGNSAPDKSGLPSDRFSAERTGGSVSTLTIQRTQQEDSAVYLCASSSTDPKTGELFFGEGSRLTVL.

The chain joins TRBV4-3 to TRBJ2-3, with D possibly matching TRBD1 (6 bases). Germline V gene lookup returns CDR1 LGHNA and CDR2 YSLEER. Trimming cost V 3 bases and J 1 base, with 17 bases left between them. The CDR3 covers 17 residues. CDR3 region: CASSQLTGPSRTDTQYF. The CDR3 DNA sequence: TGCGCCAGCAGCCAGCTAACAGGGCCCTCCCGCACAGATACGCAGTATTTT.

J is TRBJ1-2 and V is TRBV14; D is uncertain. The germline gives CDR1 SGHDN, CDR2 FVKESK. The CDR3 extends over 15 amino acids. With 1 base removed from V and 4 bases from J, the gap between germline ends came to 13 bases. The CDR3 sequence: CASSQVDEGGYGYTF. The CDR3 DNA follows: TGTGCCAGCAGCCAAGTCGATGAGGGAGGCTATGGCTACACCTTC.

The V call is TRBV7-6, the J call TRBJ2-7; the D is unclear. This CDR3 spans 13 amino acids. Germline CDR1 and CDR2: SGHVS and FNYEAQ. The germline V and J ends were trimmed by 0 bases and 4 bases, with 7 bases remaining between them. In nucleotides, the CDR3 is TGTGCCAGCAGCTTAGCATTGGAGTACGAGCAGTACTTC. Translation gives CASSLALEYEQYF.

This clonotype was counted only a few times. This chain joins TRBV12-3 or TRBV12-4 and TRBJ2-1, with D unresolved. The CDR3 loop spans 13 amino acids. Trimming pared 5 bases from V and 10 bases from J, leaving 15 bases between. CDR3: CASSPSTTGEQFF. The CDR3 nucleotides read TGTGCCAGCAGTCCATCAACCACCGGGGAGCAGTTCTTC.

In this sample, this clonotype turned up a few times. CDR3 DNA sequence: TGTGCCAGCAGCCTGGACCCAACAACCTACAATGAGCAGTTCTTC. This codes for CASSLDPTTYNEQFF. The chain uses TRBV7-6 and TRBJ2-1; D unresolved. Germline V gene lookup returns CDR1 SGHVS and CDR2 FNYEAQ. V gave up 5 bases and J gave up 2 bases, with 13 bases separating them. The CDR3 totals 15 residues. Full variable domain (remainder filled in from reference TRBV7-6 and TRBJ2-1): GAGVSQSPRYKVTKRGQDVALRCDPISGHVSLYWYRQALGQGPEFLTYFNYEAQQDKSGLPNDRFSAERPEGSISTLTIQRTEQRDSAMYRCASSLDPTTYNEQFFGPGTRLTVL.

The chain links TRBV28 to TRBJ2-7; 7 bases fit TRBD1. Germline V gene sequence: CDR1 MDHEN, CDR2 SYDVKM. The J segment lost 3 bases and the V segment lost 3 bases, leaving 5 bases of the junction unmatched. CDR3 length equals 14 residues. The CDR3 coding sequence is TGTGCCAGCAGTTTCTTGGACAGGTTCTACGAGCAGTACTTC. Its protein product is CASSFLDRFYEQYF.

This clonotype was found a few times. The rearrangement uses TRBV7-2 and TRBJ1-5, with 8 bases that match TRBD1. Per germline, CDR1 SGHTA and CDR2 FQGNSA. This CDR3 has 14 residues. With V trimmed by 6 bases and J by 5 bases, 6 bases remained unmatched. CDR3 region: CASSSDRVDQPQHF. The DNA for the CDR3 is TGTGCCAGCAGTTCGGACAGGGTGGATCAGCCCCAGCATTTT.

This clonotype has more than one count but fewer than ten. V and J are TRBV13 and TRBJ1-4; 9 bases are shared with TRBD1. CDR1 PRHDT and CDR2 FYEKMQ come from the germline V gene (reference sequence). The V gene end was trimmed by 3 bases and the J gene end by 8 bases; junction bases not matched to a gene: 10. CDR3 length equals 16 residues. CDR3: CASSLGATGGEEKLFF. In DNA form, the CDR3 reads TGTGCCAGCAGCTTGGGCGCGACAGGGGGAGAGGAAAAACTGTTTTTT.

This clonotype was seen a few times. This CDR3 is CASSYSRDGRSNYGYTF. CDR3 coding DNA: TGTGCCAGCAGTTACTCCCGGGACGGCCGCTCTAACTATGGCTACACCTTC. The chain recombines TRBV6-2 or TRBV6-3 with TRBJ1-2, with D possibly matching TRBD1 (5 bases). The CDR3 totals 17 residues. V was clipped by 0 bases and J by 0 bases, with 14 bases between them. CDR1 and CDR2 (germline): MNHEY, SVGEGT.

The genes are TRBV7-9 and TRBJ2-5; 8 bases line up with TRBD1. The CDR3 consists of 15 residues. Germline V gene sequence: CDR1 SEHNR, CDR2 FQNEAQ (reference sequence). The DNA for the CDR3 is TGTGCTGTGGGCCAGGGGGCTTCCGCGTGGGAGACCCAGTACTTC. This translates into CAVGQGASAWETQYF.

V and J are TRBV15 and TRBJ2-1; tentatively, D is TRBD1 or TRBD2 (7 bases each). Germline V gives CDR1 LNHNV, CDR2 YYDKDF (reference sequence). V was pared by 8 bases and J by 9 bases, with 14 bases between. The CDR3 totals 12 residues. CDR3 amino acids: CATSQGGTEQFF. CDR3 DNA: TGTGCCACCTCGCAGGGGGGGACTGAGCAGTTCTTC. Full variable domain (outside the CDR3, taken from reference TRBV15 and TRBJ2-1): DAMVIQNPRYQVTQFGKPVTLSCSQTLNHNVMYWYQQKSSQAPKLLFHYYDKDFNNEADTPDNFQSRRPNTSFCFLDIRSPGLGDTAMYLCATSQGGTEQFFGPGTRLTVL.

The V call is TRBV7-8, the J call TRBJ2-5; 9 bases map to TRBD1. The ends lost 5 bases at V and 3 bases at J; junction bases unmatched: 16. Germline-derived CDR1 and CDR2 are SGHVS and FQNEAQ. This CDR3 is 18 amino acids long. The CDR3 region has the DNA TGTGCCAGCAGCCCTCAGCCTACAGGGGGCACCCACAAAGAGACCCAGTACTTC. Its protein product is CASSPQPTGGTHKETQYF.

This chain joins TRBV14 and TRBJ2-5; no clear D. This CDR3 contains 14 residues. Looked up from germline, CDR1 is SGHDN and CDR2 is FVKESK. Trimming removed 3 bases at V and 4 bases at J, with 12 bases between. The CDR3 DNA is TGTGCCAGCAGCCACTCTCGAATCGGAGAGACCCAGTACTTC. This sequence encodes CASSHSRIGETQYF.

CDR3 loop: CASKPGSRSYGYTF. The CDR3 nucleotides are TGTGCCAGCAAACCGGGTTCTCGATCCTATGGCTACACCTTC. The J gene is TRBJ1-2, the V gene TRBV12-3 or TRBV12-4; unclear D gene. The CDR3 covers 14 residues. Trimming stripped 7 bases from V and 4 bases from J, with 16 bases between.

The chain recombines TRBV12-3 or TRBV12-4 with TRBJ2-7; 7 bases agree with TRBD1. V shed 4 bases, J shed 2 bases, and the junction held 8 bases outside the gene matches. The CDR3 is 15 amino acids. The chain's CDR3 is CASSSRQGTTYEQYF. CDR3 coding DNA: TGTGCCAGCAGTTCCAGACAGGGAACGACCTACGAGCAGTACTTC.

The V and J genes are TRBV20-1 and TRBJ2-7, with 9 bases that match TRBD1. This CDR3 has 15 residues. Germline-derived CDR1 and CDR2 are DFQATT and SNEGSKA (reference sequence). V dropped 5 bases and J dropped 4; count of bases not matched to a gene: 12. CDR3 protein: CSAFIPQGAGYEQYF. The CDR3 DNA is TGCAGTGCTTTCATTCCACAGGGGGCCGGGTACGAGCAGTACTTC.

This clonotype turned up a few times. The chain has TRBV4-3 and TRBJ2-7, with 13 bases that match TRBD2. The CDR3 length is 15 residues. V lost 1 base, J lost 4 bases, and 1 base stayed unmatched. Per the germline V gene, CDR1 is LGHNA and CDR2 is YSLEER. The CDR3 DNA follows: TGCGCCAGCAGCCAAGGGACTAGCGGGGGATACGAGCAGTACTTC. Its protein is CASSQGTSGGYEQYF.

This clonotype has a handful of counts. The rearrangement joins TRBV27 to TRBJ2-1, with 9 nucleotides matching TRBD2. Germline V gene lookup returns CDR1 MNHEY and CDR2 SMNVEV (reference sequence). The trim removed 2 bases at V and 8 bases at J, leaving 7 bases unmatched. The CDR3 has 15 amino acids. CDR3 loop: CASSLGSSGDYEQFF. The DNA for the CDR3 is TGTGCCAGCAGTTTAGGGTCTAGCGGGGACTATGAGCAGTTCTTC.

The chain employs TRBV29-1 and TRBJ2-6; 8 bases fit TRBD2. After removal of 3 bases from V and 2 bases from J, the junction contained 6 bases not matched to a gene. The CDR3 has 16 amino acids. Germline CDR1 is SQVTM and CDR2 is ANQGSEA. CDR3 residues: CSVDGRGGTGANVLTF. The CDR3 DNA reads as TGCAGCGTTGATGGCCGGGGGGGAACTGGGGCCAACGTCCTGACTTTC.

This chain joins TRBV28 and TRBJ1-4; 7 nucleotides line up with TRBD1. The germline gives CDR1 MDHEN, CDR2 SYDVKM. The CDR3 is made up of 15 amino acids. The J segment lost 8 bases and the V segment lost 8 bases, leaving 14 bases of the junction unmatched. The CDR3 DNA reads TGTGCCAGCGAAGGGAGGGGGCTCGAACAAGAAAAACTGTTTTTT. Translated, it gives CASEGRGLEQEKLFF.

This clonotype was recorded at least ten times. The chain uses TRBV7-6 and TRBJ2-2; tentative D call: TRBD1 (6 bases). This CDR3 contains 13 residues. Germline assignment: CDR1 SGHVS and CDR2 FNYEAQ. V was clipped by 5 bases and J by 6 bases, with 10 bases between them. The CDR3 DNA reads TGTGCCAGCAGCCCAGGGGCCGCCGGGGAGCTGTTTTTT. This encodes CASSPGAAGELFF.